This T cell receptor (beta chain) was obtained from a study of T cell responses to AZD1222 COVID-19 vaccine. Study information: Second-dose groups at about 4 or about 12 weeks were pooled.

Assay: immunoSEQ multiplex PCR; the TCRdb copy retains only in-frame clones and omits some. The repertoire holds a few hundred thousand clones, with 93% as singletons. The CDR3 sequence is 15 residues long. CDR1 is SGHNT and CDR2 is YYREEE in the germline V gene (reference sequence). V shed 4 bases and J shed 1 base, with 15 bases lying between them. This TCR was recovered from an adult in good health. The input for sequencing was peripheral blood, taken on day 0 of AZD1222 vaccination. The chain is built from TRBV5-4 and TRBJ2-7, with D perhaps TRBD2 (6 bases). The CDR3 reads CASSPGVAESYEQYF. In nucleotides, the CDR3 is TGTGCCAGCAGCCCCGGGGTAGCGGAGTCCTACGAGCAGTACTTC.